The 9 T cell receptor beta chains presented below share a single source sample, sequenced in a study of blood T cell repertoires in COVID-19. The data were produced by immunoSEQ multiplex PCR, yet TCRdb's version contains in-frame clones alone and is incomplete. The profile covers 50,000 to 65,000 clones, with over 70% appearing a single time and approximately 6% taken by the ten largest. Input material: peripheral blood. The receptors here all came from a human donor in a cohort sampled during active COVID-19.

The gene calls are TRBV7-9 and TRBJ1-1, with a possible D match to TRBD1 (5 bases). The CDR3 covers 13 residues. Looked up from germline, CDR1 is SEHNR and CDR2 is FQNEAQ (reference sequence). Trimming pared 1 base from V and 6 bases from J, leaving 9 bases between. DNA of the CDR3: TGTGCCAGCAGCTTAGATGCGGGGGCTGAAGCTTTCTTT. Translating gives CASSLDAGAEAFF.

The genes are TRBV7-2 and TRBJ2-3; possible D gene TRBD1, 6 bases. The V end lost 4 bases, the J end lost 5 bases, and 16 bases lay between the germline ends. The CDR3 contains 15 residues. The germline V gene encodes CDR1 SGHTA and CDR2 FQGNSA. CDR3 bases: TGTGCCAGCAGCTCATTTGGGGGCGCGGGAGATACGCAGTATTTT. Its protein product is CASSSFGGAGDTQYF.

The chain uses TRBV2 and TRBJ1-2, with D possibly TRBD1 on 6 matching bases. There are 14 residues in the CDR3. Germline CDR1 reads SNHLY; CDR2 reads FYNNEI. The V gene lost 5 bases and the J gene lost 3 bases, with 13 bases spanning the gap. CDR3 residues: CASSKGGGDYGYTF. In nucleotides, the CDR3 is TGTGCCAGCAGTAAAGGGGGGGGTGACTATGGCTACACCTTC.

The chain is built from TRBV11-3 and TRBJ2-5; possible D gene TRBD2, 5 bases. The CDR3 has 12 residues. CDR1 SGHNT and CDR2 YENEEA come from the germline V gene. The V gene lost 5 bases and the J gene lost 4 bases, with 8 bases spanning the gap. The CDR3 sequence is CASSGEGETQYF. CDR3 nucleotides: TGTGCCAGCAGCGGTGAGGGAGAGACCCAGTACTTC.

The CDR3 nucleotides are TGTGCCAGCAGCCTCCCCGACTGGAGCTCTGGAAACACCATATATTTT. Its protein product is CASSLPDWSSGNTIYF. The chain couples TRBV7-2 to TRBJ1-3; D unclear. The V gene lost 5 bases and the J gene lost 0 bases, with 14 bases spanning the gap. The CDR3 loop spans 16 amino acids. The germline V gene encodes CDR1 SGHTA and CDR2 FQGNSA.

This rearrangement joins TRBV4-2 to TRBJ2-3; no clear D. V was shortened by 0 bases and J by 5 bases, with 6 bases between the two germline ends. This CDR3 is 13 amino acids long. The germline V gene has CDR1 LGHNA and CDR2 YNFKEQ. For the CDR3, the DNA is TGTGCCAGCAGCCAAGACCTCGGAGATACGCAGTATTTT. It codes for CASSQDLGDTQYF.

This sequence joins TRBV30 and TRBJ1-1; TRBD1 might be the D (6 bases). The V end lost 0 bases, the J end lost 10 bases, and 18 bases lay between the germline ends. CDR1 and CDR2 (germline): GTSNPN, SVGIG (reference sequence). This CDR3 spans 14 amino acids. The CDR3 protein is CAWSVSGGPPGAFF. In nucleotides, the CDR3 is TGTGCCTGGAGTGTGTCCGGGGGGCCGCCGGGAGCTTTCTTT.

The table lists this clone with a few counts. The DNA for the CDR3 is TGTGCCAGCAGCTTAGGACTTCAGGGTTGGGGCAATGAGCAGTTCTTC. Translating gives CASSLGLQGWGNEQFF. The V call is TRBV11-2, the J call TRBJ2-1, with D maybe TRBD1 (5 bases). There are 16 residues in the CDR3. From germline, CDR1 is SGHAT and CDR2 FQNNGV. Trimming removed 1 base at V and 6 bases at J, with 16 bases between.

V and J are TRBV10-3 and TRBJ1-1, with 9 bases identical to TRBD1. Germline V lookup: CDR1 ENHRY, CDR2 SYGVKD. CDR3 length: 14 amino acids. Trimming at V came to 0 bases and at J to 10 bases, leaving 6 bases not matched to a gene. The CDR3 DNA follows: TGTGCCATCAGTGAGTCGGGGGACAGGGACGGAGCTTTCTTT. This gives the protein CAISESGDRDGAFF.